This entry is about one T cell receptor beta chain. No antigen is known for it. This clone may be a read error of a much larger clone one base away. The iRepertoire nested amplicon-rescue multiplex PCR amplified TCR alpha and beta CDR3s from RNA. For one-step reverse transcription and amplification, roughly 100-400 ng of tissue mRNA or PBMC total RNA was used. TCRdb recomputed calls from the multiplex PCR reads with MiXCR, one row per CDR3 protein. Of about 180,000 distinct CDR3 sequences listed, under 55% are singletons. This specimen belongs to a study of glioma-infiltrating T cells. Findings of the study overall: CDR3 overlap between tissue and blood was very small. Tissue-blood divergence was below expectation in non-neoplastic patients, above in gliomas.

The CDR3 loop spans 16 amino acids. The V gene's germline CDR1 is MNHEY and CDR2 SVGAGI. V was cut by 4 bases and J by 1 base, with 13 bases left in between. The TCR comes from a human donor with low-grade glioma or glioblastoma, undergoing nonglioma brain surgery, or in good health (not recorded which). The sample consisted of glioma tissue, nonneoplastic brain tissue, or PBMCs (not recorded which). V and J are TRBV6-5 and TRBJ2-2; maybe TRBD1 (6 bases). CDR3 sequence reads: CASSSLVTGNTGELFF. In DNA form, the CDR3 reads TGTGCCAGCAGTTCGCTAGTGACAGGGAACACCGGGGAGCTGTTTTTT.